This T cell receptor (beta chain) was recovered during a study of lymphopenia after photon versus proton radiotherapy. Points from the study as a whole: Under photons, naive T cells and diversity fell while effector/memory populations rose. After lymphocyte nadir, photon-treated repertoires showed oligoclonal expansion, especially CD8+ Temra.

Assay used: immunoSEQ multiplex PCR; TCRdb lists only in-frame clones, some missing. The table shows some 170,000 clones, with roughly nine tenths occurring only once. This clone was counted once. The antigen remains undetermined. The length of the CDR3 is 15 residues. The germline gives CDR1 LNHDA, CDR2 SQIVND (reference sequence). Deletions cut 5 bases from V and 7 bases from J, with 17 bases between. The chain recombines TRBV19 with TRBJ1-4, with TRBD1 as a possible D gene (5 bases). The receptor was derived from a man in his fifties or sixties with gastric cancer. The sequenced sample was peripheral blood, obtained from a patient treated with photon-based radiotherapy. The CDR3 DNA is TGTGCCAGTAGTTCCCGGGACGGCGAAGGTGAAAAACTGTTTTTT. As protein: CASSSRDGEGEKLFF.